The rows below give T cell receptor beta chains drawn from one sample of a study of PD-L1 blockade in urothelial cancer. Sequencing used immunoSEQ multiplex PCR; TCRdb keeps in-frame clones, though not all of them. Of just under 45,000 clones in the sample, 83% are singletons; the top ten hold about 14%. The sequences come from PBMCs, collected around atezolizumab (anti-PD-L1) treatment. The source is a man in his 60s with urothelial cancer. The CDR3 runs from the conserved cysteine through the conserved F or W. Fields, in order: clone size, D gene, J gene, V gene, CDR3 protein, CDR3 DNA. D genes are given only for firm matches. Part of the rows lack a size; the others show once, few, many or a class for expanded clones.

size: .; D: .; J: TRBJ2-7; V: TRBV20-1; CDR3: CSARPLYEQYF; DNA: TGCAGTGCTAGACCATTGTACGAGCAGTACTTC
size: .; D: TRBD2; J: TRBJ2-3; V: TRBV30; CDR3: CAWSGGLAGADTQYF; DNA: TGTGCCTGGAGTGGCGGACTAGCGGGGGCAGATACGCAGTATTTT
size: .; D: TRBD1; J: TRBJ2-7; V: TRBV6-1; CDR3: CASWTGEGEQYF; DNA: TGTGCCAGCTGGACAGGGGAGGGCGAGCAGTACTTC
size: .; D: .; J: TRBJ1-2; V: TRBV28; CDR3: CASSLMVSQGRGYTF; DNA: TGTGCCAGCAGTCTTATGGTTTCACAGGGCCGTGGCTACACCTTC
size: .; D: TRBD1; J: TRBJ1-2; V: TRBV6-6; CDR3: CASSPGTGNYGYTF; DNA: TGTGCCAGCAGTCCCGGGACAGGGAACTATGGCTACACCTTC
size: once; D: .; J: TRBJ2-5; V: TRBV5-1; CDR3: CASSLDRTETQYF; DNA: TGCGCCAGCAGCTTGGACAGGACCGAGACCCAGTACTTC
size: .; D: TRBD2; J: TRBJ2-7; V: TRBV5-1; CDR3: CASSLGVERGARPYEQYF; DNA: TGCGCCAGCAGCTTGGGGGTGGAGCGGGGCGCCCGGCCCTACGAGCAGTACTTC
size: .; D: TRBD1; J: TRBJ2-7; V: TRBV5-1; CDR3: CASSGQGGNEQYF; DNA: TGCGCCAGCAGCGGACAGGGGGGCAACGAGCAGTACTTC
size: .; D: TRBD1; J: TRBJ2-7; V: TRBV27; CDR3: CASSLRQGHEQYF; DNA: TGTGCCAGCAGTCTTAGACAGGGCCACGAGCAGTACTTC
size: .; D: TRBD1; J: TRBJ1-5; V: TRBV28; CDR3: CASSLDRVQPQHF; DNA: TGTGCCAGCAGTCTTGACAGGGTCCAGCCCCAGCATTTT
size: .; D: .; J: TRBJ1-6; V: TRBV5-4; CDR3: CASSPAGDSYNSPLHF; DNA: TGTGCCAGCAGCCCCGCAGGGGACTCCTATAATTCACCCCTCCACTTT
size: .; D: TRBD1; J: TRBJ2-7; V: TRBV5-4; CDR3: CASSSGTGGYEQYF; DNA: TGTGCCAGCAGCTCCGGGACAGGGGGCTACGAGCAGTACTTC
size: once; D: TRBD1; J: TRBJ2-2; V: TRBV2; CDR3: CASRDNQGATGELFF; DNA: TGTGCCAGCAGGGATAATCAGGGGGCCACCGGGGAGCTGTTTTTT
size: .; D: TRBD2; J: TRBJ2-5; V: TRBV14; CDR3: CASSQVRLAGLETQYF; DNA: TGTGCCAGCAGCCAAGTCCGACTAGCGGGGTTAGAGACCCAGTACTTC
size: .; D: TRBD2; J: TRBJ2-3; V: TRBV7-9; CDR3: CASSLGGTTDTQYF; DNA: TGTGCCAGCAGCCTGGGAGGGACTACAGATACGCAGTATTTT
size: .; D: .; J: TRBJ1-1; V: TRBV6-6; CDR3: CASSYSRNTEAFF; DNA: TGTGCCAGCAGTTACTCCAGGAACACTGAAGCTTTCTTT
size: .; D: .; J: TRBJ1-5; V: TRBV27; CDR3: CASSPNRKDQPQHF; DNA: TGTGCCAGCAGTCCGAACAGGAAAGATCAGCCCCAGCATTTT
size: few; D: .; J: TRBJ1-6; V: TRBV11-3; CDR3: CASSLSYNSPLHF; DNA: TGTGCCAGCAGCTTATCTTATAATTCACCCCTCCACTTT
size: .; D: .; J: TRBJ2-7; V: TRBV28; CDR3: CASSQQMYEQYF; DNA: TGTGCCAGCAGTCAACAGATGTACGAGCAGTACTTC
size: .; D: .; J: TRBJ2-3; V: TRBV7-6; CDR3: CASSLGWQGMDTQYF; DNA: TGTGCCAGCAGCTTAGGGTGGCAGGGGATGGATACGCAGTATTTT
size: once; D: .; J: TRBJ2-7; V: TRBV6-1; CDR3: CASSTSRVAFLEQYF; DNA: TGTGCCAGCAGCACCTCCCGGGTGGCGTTCTTGGAGCAGTACTTC
size: few; D: .; J: TRBJ1-6; V: TRBV6-1; CDR3: CASSDLSNSPLHF; DNA: TGTGCCAGCAGTGACCTCAGTAATTCACCCCTCCACTTT
size: few; D: .; J: TRBJ2-2; V: TRBV19; CDR3: CASRRTDTGELFF; DNA: TGTGCCAGTAGGAGAACCGACACCGGGGAGCTGTTTTTT
size: .; D: .; J: TRBJ2-7; V: TRBV6-1; CDR3: CASSVWGPYEQYF; DNA: TGTGCCAGCAGTGTTTGGGGGCCCTACGAGCAGTACTTC
size: .; D: TRBD1; J: TRBJ1-1; V: TRBV5-1; CDR3: CASSLQGRTTEAFF; DNA: TGCGCCAGCAGCCTACAGGGGAGAACCACTGAAGCTTTCTTT
size: few; D: .; J: TRBJ1-2; V: TRBV19; CDR3: CASNSFDKQDGYTF; DNA: TGTGCCAGCAACTCTTTTGACAAGCAGGATGGCTACACCTTC
size: .; D: TRBD1; J: TRBJ1-2; V: TRBV5-4; CDR3: CASSPQQGADYGYTF; DNA: TGTGCCAGCAGCCCCCAACAGGGGGCGGACTATGGCTACACCTTC
size: .; D: TRBD2; J: TRBJ2-3; V: TRBV28; CDR3: CASSLGGLAMTDTQYF; DNA: TGTGCCAGCAGTCTAGGAGGACTAGCAATGACAGATACGCAGTATTTT
size: .; D: .; J: TRBJ1-1; V: TRBV30; CDR3: CAWSPTGRGMNTEAFF; DNA: TGTGCCTGGAGTCCCACAGGGCGAGGGATGAACACTGAAGCTTTCTTT
size: .; D: .; J: TRBJ1-1; V: TRBV14; CDR3: CASSQAGGEAFF; DNA: TGTGCCAGCAGCCAAGCTGGGGGCGAAGCTTTCTTT
size: .; D: .; J: TRBJ1-1; V: TRBV28; CDR3: CASSLLAGVDTEAFF; DNA: TGTGCCAGCAGTTTATTGGCAGGGGTGGACACTGAAGCTTTCTTT
size: .; D: .; J: TRBJ2-7; V: TRBV6-5; CDR3: CASKWAGSYEQYF; DNA: TGTGCCTCTAAATGGGCGGGATCCTACGAGCAGTACTTC
size: few; D: TRBD1; J: TRBJ2-7; V: TRBV5-1; CDR3: CASSWGTGGNEQYF; DNA: TGCGCCAGCAGCTGGGGGACAGGGGGCAACGAGCAGTACTTC
size: .; D: .; J: TRBJ2-5; V: TRBV4-2; CDR3: CASSQVGGGRETQYF; DNA: TGTGCCAGCAGCCAAGTAGGCGGGGGCCGGGAGACCCAGTACTTC
size: .; D: TRBD1; J: TRBJ2-7; V: TRBV6-1; CDR3: CASSEDRTGRSEYF; DNA: TGTGCCAGCAGTGAAGACAGGACAGGACGTTCGGAGTACTTC
size: .; D: .; J: TRBJ1-1; V: TRBV28; CDR3: CATSEDLEAFF; DNA: TGTGCCACGAGTGAGGATCTTGAAGCTTTCTTT
size: .; D: .; J: TRBJ2-1; V: TRBV4-1; CDR3: CASSQGQAPEGQFF; DNA: TGCGCCAGCAGCCAAGGACAGGCCCCGGAAGGGCAGTTCTTC
size: .; D: .; J: TRBJ1-1; V: TRBV6-1; CDR3: CASSEPPGSTFF; DNA: TGTGCCAGCAGTGAACCCCCGGGGTCGACTTTCTTT
size: .; D: TRBD1; J: TRBJ2-6; V: TRBV28; CDR3: CASSPRGGFGANVLTF; DNA: TGTGCCAGCAGCCCACGAGGGGGCTTTGGGGCCAACGTCCTGACTTTC
size: .; D: .; J: TRBJ2-7; V: TRBV28; CDR3: CASSLGQAPYEQYF; DNA: TGTGCCAGCAGTTTAGGCCAGGCTCCCTACGAGCAGTACTTC
size: once; D: TRBD2; J: TRBJ2-2; V: TRBV29-1; CDR3: CSVESRGDTGELFF; DNA: TGCAGCGTTGAATCCCGGGGGGACACCGGGGAGCTGTTTTTT
size: .; D: .; J: TRBJ2-3; V: TRBV11-2; CDR3: CATPGAGSDTQYF; DNA: TGTGCCACCCCCGGTGCCGGGTCAGATACGCAGTATTTT
size: .; D: TRBD2; J: TRBJ2-2; V: TRBV27; CDR3: CASSLSSSGGVTGELFF; DNA: TGTGCCAGCAGTTTATCGTCTAGCGGGGGGGTGACCGGGGAGCTGTTTTTT
size: .; D: .; J: TRBJ2-5; V: TRBV11-1; CDR3: CASSFSRTAETQYF; DNA: TGTGCCAGCAGCTTTTCGCGGACAGCTGAGACCCAGTACTTC